The entry below gives a single T cell receptor (beta chain) sequence along with its context. The antigen remains unidentified. The data were taken from a study of coeliac disease. Background on the study: The study queried TRBV7-2 bias without high-resolution HLA data. Whole-study results and caveats: Intraepithelial and lamina propria fractions were not highly pure, so cross-contamination was possible. Lower clonality than controls marked TRB and TRG repertoires from active celiac intraepithelial and lamina propria samples.

One frozen roughly 500,000-cell aliquot per fraction was sequenced. Sequenced by immunoSEQ multiplex PCR; TCRdb stores in-frame clones only, minus some. The sample has 4,400 or so clones, roughly three fifths seen once; the top ten hold more than 12%. This CDR3 contains 11 residues. Germline V lookup: CDR1 SGHAT, CDR2 FQNNGV. The V end lost 5 bases, the J end lost 8 bases, and 7 bases lay between the germline ends. This chain connects TRBV11-2 to TRBJ2-1; no clear D. The source is a woman younger than 35 with active celiac disease. Sequences were obtained from intraepithelial lymphocytes from the gut. CDR3 loop: CASSRLYEQFF. The CDR3 DNA reads as TGTGCCAGCAGCCGTCTCTATGAGCAGTTCTTC. Complete variable domain (other parts from reference TRBV11-2 and TRBJ2-1): EAGVAQSPRYKIIEKRQSVAFWCNPISGHATLYWYQQILGQGPKLLIQFQNNGVVDDSQLPKDRFSAERLKGVDSTLKIQPAKLEDSAVYLCASSRLYEQFFGPGTRLTVL.